Presented here are 5 T cell receptor beta chains from one specimen sequenced in a study of preoperative IRX-2 immunotherapy in early breast cancer. Treatment denoted: preoperative locoregional IRX-2 cytokine immunotherapy. The repertoire was sequenced with immunoSEQ multiplex PCR; TCRdb's copy has only in-frame clones and lacks some. The sample contains 25,000 to 30,000 clones, roughly four fifths of which appear only once. Sampling was carried out from a patient treated with IRX-2 immunotherapy. The source of these receptors is a human donor with breast cancer.

The genes are TRBV7-1 and TRBJ2-3; D is perhaps TRBD2 (6 bases). TRBV7-1 belongs to the ORF category, with a function that is uncertain. The CDR3 contains 13 residues. The V gene lost 8 bases and the J gene lost 0 bases, with 9 bases spanning the gap. The CDR3 is CASAEGSTDTQYF. The CDR3 bases are TGTGCCAGCGCGGAGGGGAGCACAGATACGCAGTATTTT.

The J gene is TRBJ2-1, the V gene TRBV19; no clear D. Per the germline V gene, CDR1 is LNHDA and CDR2 is SQIVND (reference sequence). The CDR3 sequence is 13 residues long. V lost 6 bases to trimming and J lost 6 bases, with 12 bases between them. The CDR3 sequence: CASREDLFNEQFF. DNA of the CDR3: TGTGCCAGTAGAGAGGACCTCTTCAATGAGCAGTTCTTC.

The chain employs TRBV11-3 and TRBJ1-6, with TRBD1 matching 7 bases. Germline values: CDR1 SGHNT, CDR2 YENEEA. Trimming at V came to 3 bases and at J to 6 bases, leaving 11 bases not matched to a gene. This CDR3 is built from 17 residues. DNA for the CDR3: TGTGCCAGCAGCTTGGTGCCAGGGGGGGCCAGTAATTCACCCCTCCACTTT. Residues: CASSLVPGGASNSPLHF. Using reference TRBV11-3 and TRBJ1-6 for the parts outside the CDR3, the full variable domain is EAGVVQSPRYKIIEKKQPVAFWCNPISGHNTLYWYLQNLGQGPELLIRYENEEAVDDSQLPKDRFSAERLKGVDSTLKIQPAELGDSAVYLCASSLVPGGASNSPLHFGNGTRLTVT.

The rearrangement uses TRBV6-8 and TRBJ2-4; the D is unclear. The germline V and J ends were trimmed by 4 bases and 2 bases, with 9 bases remaining between them. There are 14 residues in the CDR3. The germline V gene encodes CDR1 MNHGY and CDR2 SAAAGT. CDR3 amino acids: CASSSLRTKNIQYF. In nucleotides, the CDR3 is TGTGCCAGCAGTTCCCTCCGCACCAAAAACATTCAGTACTTC.

The V call is TRBV6-8, the J call TRBJ2-1; 8 bases are a match to TRBD1. V dropped 2 bases and J dropped 6; count of bases not matched to a gene: 9. This CDR3 comprises 16 residues. Germline-derived CDR1 and CDR2 are MNHGY and SAAAGT. CDR3 sequence: CASSYGQGPEFNEQFF. The CDR3 DNA follows: TGTGCCAGCAGTTACGGACAGGGCCCCGAATTCAATGAGCAGTTCTTC.